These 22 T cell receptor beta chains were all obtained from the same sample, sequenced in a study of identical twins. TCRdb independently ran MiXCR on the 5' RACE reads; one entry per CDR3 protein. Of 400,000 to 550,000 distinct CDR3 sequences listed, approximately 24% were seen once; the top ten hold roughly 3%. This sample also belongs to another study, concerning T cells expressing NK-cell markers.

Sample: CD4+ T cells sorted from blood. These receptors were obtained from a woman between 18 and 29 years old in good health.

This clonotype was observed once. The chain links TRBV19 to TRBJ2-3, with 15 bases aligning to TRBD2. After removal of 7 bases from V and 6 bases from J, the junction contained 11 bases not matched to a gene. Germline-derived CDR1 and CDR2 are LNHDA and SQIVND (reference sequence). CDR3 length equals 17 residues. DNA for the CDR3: TGTGCCAGTAAGGGACTAGCGGGAGGTTCGGGATGGGATACGCAGTATTTT. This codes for CASKGLAGGSGWDTQYF.

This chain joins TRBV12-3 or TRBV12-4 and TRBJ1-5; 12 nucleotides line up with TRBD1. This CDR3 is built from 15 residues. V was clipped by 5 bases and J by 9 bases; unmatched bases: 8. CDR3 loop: CASSRGTGGVRPQHF. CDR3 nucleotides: TGTGCCAGCAGTCGCGGGACAGGGGGCGTCCGGCCCCAGCATTTT.

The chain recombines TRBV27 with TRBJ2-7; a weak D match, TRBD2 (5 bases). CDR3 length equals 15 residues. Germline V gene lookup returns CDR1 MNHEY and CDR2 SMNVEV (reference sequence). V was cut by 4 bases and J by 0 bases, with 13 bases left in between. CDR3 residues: CASSSRERSSYEQYF. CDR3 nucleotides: TGTGCCAGCAGTTCCCGAGAGCGGAGCTCCTACGAGCAGTACTTC.

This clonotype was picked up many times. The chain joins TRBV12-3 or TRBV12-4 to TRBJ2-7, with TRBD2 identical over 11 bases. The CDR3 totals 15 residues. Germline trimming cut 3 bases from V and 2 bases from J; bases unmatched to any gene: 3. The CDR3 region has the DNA TGTGCCAGCAGTTTGGGGACTAGCGGAACCTACGAGCAGTACTTC. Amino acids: CASSLGTSGTYEQYF.

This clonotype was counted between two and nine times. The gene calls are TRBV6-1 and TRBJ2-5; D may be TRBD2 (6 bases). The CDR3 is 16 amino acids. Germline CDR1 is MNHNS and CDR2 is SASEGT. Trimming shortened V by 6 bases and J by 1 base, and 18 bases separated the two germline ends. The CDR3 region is CASSQPRAGSQETQYF. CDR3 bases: TGTGCCAGCAGCCAACCCAGGGCCGGGAGCCAAGAGACCCAGTACTTC.

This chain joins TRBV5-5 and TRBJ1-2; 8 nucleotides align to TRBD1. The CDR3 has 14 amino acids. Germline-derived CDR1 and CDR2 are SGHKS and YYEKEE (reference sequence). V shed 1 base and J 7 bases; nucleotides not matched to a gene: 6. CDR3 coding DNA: TGTGCCAGCAGCTTGATGGGGACAGGATCTGGCTACACCTTC. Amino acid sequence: CASSLMGTGSGYTF.

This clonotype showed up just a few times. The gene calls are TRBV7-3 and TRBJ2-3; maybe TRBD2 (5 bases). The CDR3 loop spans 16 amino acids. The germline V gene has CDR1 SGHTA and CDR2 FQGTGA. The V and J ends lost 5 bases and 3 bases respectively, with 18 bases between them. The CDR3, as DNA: TGTGCCAGCAGCACCGCGGGTGGCAGTGAGACAGATACGCAGTATTTT. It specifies CASSTAGGSETDTQYF.

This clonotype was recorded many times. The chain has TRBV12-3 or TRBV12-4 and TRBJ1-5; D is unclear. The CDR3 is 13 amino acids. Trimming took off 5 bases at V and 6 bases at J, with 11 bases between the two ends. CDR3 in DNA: TGTGCCAGCAGTCCTGGCGAGGGTCAGCCCCAGCATTTT. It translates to CASSPGEGQPQHF.

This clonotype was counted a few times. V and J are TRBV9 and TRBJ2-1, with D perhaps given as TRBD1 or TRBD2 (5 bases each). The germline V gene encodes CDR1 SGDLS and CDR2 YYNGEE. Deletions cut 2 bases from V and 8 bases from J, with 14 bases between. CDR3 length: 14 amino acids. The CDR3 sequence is CASSVQRDVDEQFF. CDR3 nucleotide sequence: TGTGCCAGCAGCGTCCAAAGGGACGTCGATGAGCAGTTCTTC. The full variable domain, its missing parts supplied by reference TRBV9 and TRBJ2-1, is DSGVTQTPKHLITATGQRVTLRCSPRSGDLSVYWYQQSLDQGLQFLIQYYNGEERAKGNILERFSAQQFPDLHSELNLSSLELGDSALYFCASSVQRDVDEQFFGPGTRLTVL.

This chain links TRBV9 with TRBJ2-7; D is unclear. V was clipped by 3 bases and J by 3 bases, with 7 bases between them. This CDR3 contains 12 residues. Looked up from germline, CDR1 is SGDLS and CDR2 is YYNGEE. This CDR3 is CASSALVYEQYF. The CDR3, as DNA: TGTGCCAGCAGCGCGCTCGTCTACGAGCAGTACTTC.

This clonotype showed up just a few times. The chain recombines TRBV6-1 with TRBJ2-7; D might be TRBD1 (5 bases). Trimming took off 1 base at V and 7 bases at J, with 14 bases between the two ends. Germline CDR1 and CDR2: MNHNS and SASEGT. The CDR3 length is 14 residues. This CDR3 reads CASSEGLLRVEQYF. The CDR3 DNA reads TGTGCCAGCAGTGAAGGGTTACTCAGGGTTGAGCAGTACTTC.

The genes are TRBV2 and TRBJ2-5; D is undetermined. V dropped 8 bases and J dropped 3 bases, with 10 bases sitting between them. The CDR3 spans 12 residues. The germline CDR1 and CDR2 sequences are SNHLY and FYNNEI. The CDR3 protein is CASGRPEETQYF. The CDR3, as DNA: TGTGCCAGCGGTAGACCCGAAGAGACCCAGTACTTC.

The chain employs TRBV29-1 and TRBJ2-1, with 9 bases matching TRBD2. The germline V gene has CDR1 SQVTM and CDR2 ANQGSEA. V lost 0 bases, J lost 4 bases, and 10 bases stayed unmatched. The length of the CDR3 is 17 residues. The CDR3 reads CSVEDGASGMVYNEQFF. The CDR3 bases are TGCAGCGTTGAAGATGGGGCTAGCGGGATGGTTTACAATGAGCAGTTCTTC.

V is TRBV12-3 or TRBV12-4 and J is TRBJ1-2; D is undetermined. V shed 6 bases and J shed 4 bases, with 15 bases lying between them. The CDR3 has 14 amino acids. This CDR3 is CASRAGRVLYGYTF. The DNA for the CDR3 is TGTGCCAGCAGGGCCGGGCGAGTTCTCTATGGCTACACCTTC.

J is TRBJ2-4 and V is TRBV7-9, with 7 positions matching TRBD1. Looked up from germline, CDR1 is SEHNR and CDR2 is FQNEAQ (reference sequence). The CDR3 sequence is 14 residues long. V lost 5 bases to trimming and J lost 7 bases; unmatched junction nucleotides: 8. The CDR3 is CASSLSDRANIQYF. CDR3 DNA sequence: TGTGCCAGCAGCCTTTCAGACAGGGCGAACATTCAGTACTTC.

Written as DNA, the CDR3 is TGTGCCAGCTCTACCCGGTCTCAGAACACTGAAGCTTTCTTT. Translating it yields CASSTRSQNTEAFF. V is TRBV18 and J is TRBJ1-1; D gene ambiguous. Per germline, CDR1 KGHSH and CDR2 LQKENI. Trimming left V 6 bases short and J 1 base short, with 12 bases between. This CDR3 has 14 amino acids. The full variable domain, completed using reference TRBV18 and TRBJ1-1, is NAGVMQNPRHLVRRRGQEARLRCSPMKGHSHVYWYRQLPEEGLKFMVYLQKENIIDESGMPKERFSAEFPKEGPSILRIQQVVRGDSAAYFCASSTRSQNTEAFFGQGTRLTVV.

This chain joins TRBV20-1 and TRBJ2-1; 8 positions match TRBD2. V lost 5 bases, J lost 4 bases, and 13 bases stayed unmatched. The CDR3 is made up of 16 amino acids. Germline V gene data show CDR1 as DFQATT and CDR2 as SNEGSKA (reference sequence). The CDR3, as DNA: TGCAGTGCTTTGGCCGCCTTAGCGGGGAGTTACAATGAGCAGTTCTTC. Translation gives CSALAALAGSYNEQFF.

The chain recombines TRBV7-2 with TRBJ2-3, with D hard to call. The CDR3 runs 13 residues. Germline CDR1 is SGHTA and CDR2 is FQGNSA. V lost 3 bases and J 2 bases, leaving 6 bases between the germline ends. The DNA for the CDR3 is TGTGCCAGCAGCTTTAAATTCACAGATACGCAGTATTTT. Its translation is CASSFKFTDTQYF. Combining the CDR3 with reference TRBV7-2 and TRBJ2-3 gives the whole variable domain GAGVSQSPSNKVTEKGKDVELRCDPISGHTALYWYRQSLGQGLEFLIYFQGNSAPDKSGLPSDRFSAERTGGSVSTLTIQRTQQEDSAVYLCASSFKFTDTQYFGPGTRLTVL.

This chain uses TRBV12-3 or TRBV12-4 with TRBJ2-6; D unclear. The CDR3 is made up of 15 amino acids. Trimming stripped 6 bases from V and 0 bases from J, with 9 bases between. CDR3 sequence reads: CASRRHSSGANVLTF. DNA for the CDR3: TGTGCCAGCAGACGACACTCCTCTGGGGCCAACGTCCTGACTTTC.

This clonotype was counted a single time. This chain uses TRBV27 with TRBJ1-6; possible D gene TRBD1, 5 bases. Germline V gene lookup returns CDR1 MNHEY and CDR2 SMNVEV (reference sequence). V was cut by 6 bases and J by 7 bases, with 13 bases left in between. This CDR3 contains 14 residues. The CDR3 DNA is TGTGCCAGCAGGGGGCCGGAATGGAATTCACCCCTCCACTTT. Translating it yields CASRGPEWNSPLHF.

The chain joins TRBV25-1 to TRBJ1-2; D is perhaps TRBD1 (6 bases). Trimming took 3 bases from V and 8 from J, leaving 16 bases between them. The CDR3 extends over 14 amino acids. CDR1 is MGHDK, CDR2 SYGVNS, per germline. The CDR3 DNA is TGTGCCAGCAGTGAGACGGGCAGGGGTAGGGGCTACACCTTC. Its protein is CASSETGRGRGYTF.

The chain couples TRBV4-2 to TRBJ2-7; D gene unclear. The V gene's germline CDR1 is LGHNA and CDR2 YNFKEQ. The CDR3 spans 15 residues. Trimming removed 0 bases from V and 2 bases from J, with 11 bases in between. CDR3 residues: CASSQDQRSTYEQYF. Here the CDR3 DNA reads TGTGCCAGCAGCCAAGATCAGAGGTCCACCTACGAGCAGTACTTC.